These 22 T cell receptor beta chains were sequenced from one sample in a study of Graves' ophthalmopathy and Graves' hyperthyroidism. RNA served as the template for amplifying TCR beta CDR3 regions. HTBI-primed RT-PCR formed the first round, and a multiplex PCR formed the second. Via MiXCR, TCRdb re-called the multiplex PCR reads, giving one row per CDR3 protein. The table shows about 740,000 distinct CDR3 sequences, with 35% to 50% occurring only once. The specimen sequenced was peripheral blood. The receptors come from an adult man with Graves' ophthalmopathy.

This clonotype was seen repeatedly, ten times or more. The V and J genes are TRBV13 and TRBJ1-1; D gene ambiguous. V shed 2 bases and J shed 5 bases, with 6 bases lying between them. Germline CDR1 and CDR2: PRHDT and FYEKMQ (reference sequence). CDR3 length: 12 amino acids. CDR3 sequence (DNA): TGTGCCAGCAGCTTATTGCGTACTGAAGCTTTCTTT. This translates into CASSLLRTEAFF.

In its sample, this clonotype was seen many times. CDR3 nucleotides: TGTGCCAGCAGCCCCTACGAGCAGTACTTC. Translating gives CASSPYEQYF. This chain joins TRBV2 and TRBJ2-7; D gene uncertain. Germline V lookup: CDR1 SNHLY, CDR2 FYNNEI. Trimming removed 6 bases at V and 2 bases at J, with 2 bases between. This CDR3 spans 10 amino acids.

The chain recombines TRBV20-1 with TRBJ1-6; TRBD1 matches at 7 bases. The CDR3 loop spans 15 amino acids. The V gene's germline CDR1 is DFQATT and CDR2 SNEGSKA (reference sequence). The V segment lost 5 bases and the J segment 11 bases; nucleotides outside the gene matches: 15. In nucleotides, the CDR3 is TGCAGTGCTTGCGTGAATCGACAGGGATCGACACCCCTCCACTTT. It encodes CSACVNRQGSTPLHF.

The chain links TRBV7-3 to TRBJ2-2; D ambiguous. The CDR3 is made up of 13 amino acids. V lost 6 bases and J 0 bases, leaving 5 bases between the germline ends. Germline-derived CDR1 and CDR2 are SGHTA and FQGTGA. CDR3 DNA sequence: TGTGCCAGCAGACACGCGAACACCGGGGAGCTGTTTTTT. Its protein product is CASRHANTGELFF.

This clonotype was seen many times. This rearrangement joins TRBV2 to TRBJ1-2, with a weak D call TRBD1 (5 bases). The CDR3 loop spans 15 amino acids. Germline assignment: CDR1 SNHLY and CDR2 FYNNEI. V was shortened by 2 bases and J by 3 bases, with 13 bases between the two germline ends. The CDR3 DNA is TGTGCCAGCAGTGAACTCAGGGTCGTGGACTATGGCTACACCTTC. Residues: CASSELRVVDYGYTF.

This chain links TRBV25-1 with TRBJ1-5; the match to TRBD1 covers 7 bases. CDR3 length equals 15 residues. Germline CDR1 reads MGHDK; CDR2 reads SYGVNS. V lost 6 bases, J lost 4 bases, and 9 bases stayed unmatched. CDR3 in amino acids: CASSFGTDTNQPQHF. CDR3 sequence (DNA): TGTGCCAGCAGCTTTGGGACAGATACGAATCAGCCCCAGCATTTT.

This clonotype was counted at least ten times. The gene calls are TRBV7-9 and TRBJ1-1; D is unresolved. This CDR3 spans 16 amino acids. With 1 base removed from V and 0 bases from J, the gap between germline ends came to 12 bases. From germline, CDR1 is SEHNR and CDR2 FQNEAQ (reference sequence). This CDR3 reads CASSLDRGGLNTEAFF. The CDR3 region has the DNA TGTGCCAGCAGCTTAGACCGAGGCGGACTGAACACTGAAGCTTTCTTT.

This clonotype showed up just a few times. The V and J genes are TRBV14 and TRBJ1-2; D not resolved. The CDR3 sequence is 15 residues long. The germline CDR1 and CDR2 sequences are SGHDN and FVKESK. V was trimmed by 1 base and J by 0 bases, leaving 9 bases between them. The CDR3 region has the DNA TGTGCCAGCAGCCAAGCGGTTACCACTAACTATGGCTACACCTTC. It yields the protein CASSQAVTTNYGYTF. Together with reference TRBV14 and TRBJ1-2, the CDR3 gives the full variable domain: EAGVTQFPSHSVIEKGQTVTLRCDPISGHDNLYWYRRVMGKEIKFLLHFVKESKQDESGMPNNRFLAERTGGTYSTLKVQPAELEDSGVYFCASSQAVTTNYGYTFGSGTRLTVV.

This clonotype has just a few counts. The chain is built from TRBV5-1 and TRBJ2-7, with D maybe TRBD1 (6 bases). CDR1 is SGHRS, CDR2 YFSETQ, per germline. The CDR3 runs to 16 residues. V gave up 1 base and J gave up 0 bases, with 14 bases separating them. CDR3 region: CASSLMMTGDSYEQYF. The CDR3 region has the DNA TGCGCCAGCAGCTTGATGATGACAGGCGACTCCTACGAGCAGTACTTC.

This rearrangement joins TRBV5-5 to TRBJ1-2; 7 bases are shared with TRBD1. Germline V CDR1 and CDR2: SGHKS, YYEKEE (reference sequence). V lost 4 bases, J lost 5 bases, and 11 bases stayed unmatched. There are 15 residues in the CDR3. The CDR3 bases are TGTGCCAGCAGCGAATTGAGAGGGGGCGAATATGGCTACACCTTC. Protein sequence: CASSELRGGEYGYTF.

The chain has TRBV2 and TRBJ2-5; TRBD2 matches at 13 bases. Unmatched junction bases numbered 3, after V lost 3 bases and J lost 2 bases. Germline CDR1 SNHLY, CDR2 FYNNEI. The CDR3 contains 16 residues. The CDR3 DNA reads TGTGCCAGCAGTGAGAGACTAGCGGGGGGACAAGAGACCCAGTACTTC. It codes for CASSERLAGGQETQYF. The full variable domain, its missing parts supplied by reference TRBV2 and TRBJ2-5, is EPEVTQTPSHQVTQMGQEVILRCVPISNHLYFYWYRQILGQKVEFLVSFYNNEISEKSEIFDDQFSVERPDGSNFTLKIRSTKLEDSAMYFCASSERLAGGQETQYFGPGTRLLVL.

This clonotype was picked up a small number of times. The chain employs TRBV2 and TRBJ1-6; no reliable D call. This CDR3 has 17 residues. V was shortened by 2 bases and J by 9 bases, with 20 bases between the two germline ends. The V gene's germline CDR1 is SNHLY and CDR2 FYNNEI. DNA for the CDR3: TGTGCCAGCAGTGAACTAAGGTTCTTCACCCCAAGTTCACCCCTCCACTTT. This translates into CASSELRFFTPSSPLHF.

This clonotype was observed at least ten times. The chain couples TRBV10-3 to TRBJ1-6; D ambiguous. CDR1 and CDR2 from the germline V gene are ENHRY and SYGVKD. The CDR3 consists of 14 residues. Between the trimmed V and J ends, which lost 7 bases and 5 bases, there was a span of 12 bases. The CDR3 coding sequence is TGTGCCATCACGTCAAGCCCGAATAATTCACCCCTCCACTTT. It codes for CAITSSPNNSPLHF.

This chain uses TRBV25-1 with TRBJ2-5, with 7 bases fitting TRBD2. CDR1 is MGHDK, CDR2 SYGVNS, per germline. Unmatched junction bases numbered 5, after V lost 3 bases and J lost 1 base. CDR3 length: 15 residues. CDR3 region: CASSERERLQETQYF. In nucleotides, the CDR3 is TGTGCCAGCAGTGAGCGGGAGAGGCTCCAAGAGACCCAGTACTTC. The variable domain in full, with the rest retrieved from reference TRBV25-1 and TRBJ2-5, is EADIYQTPRYLVIGTGKKITLECSQTMGHDKMYWYQQDPGMELHLIHYSYGVNSTEKGDLSSESTVSRIRTEHFPLTLESARPSHTSQYLCASSERERLQETQYFGPGTRLLVL.

The chain carries TRBV24-1 and TRBJ2-2; TRBD1 might be the D (6 bases). CDR3 size: 16 residues. V lost 3 bases to trimming and J lost 6 bases, with 16 bases between them. From germline, CDR1 is KGHDR and CDR2 SFDVKD. CDR3 bases: TGTGCCACCAGTGATCTACGGACAGACGGGTCCGGGGAGCTGTTTTTT. Its translation is CATSDLRTDGSGELFF.

There are a few counts of this clonotype. The rearrangement uses TRBV9 and TRBJ2-7, with 7 positions matching TRBD2. This CDR3 comprises 14 residues. Germline trimming cut 2 bases from V and 5 bases from J; bases unmatched to any gene: 7. Germline V gene lookup returns CDR1 SGDLS and CDR2 YYNGEE. Here the CDR3 reads CASSVSGRADEQYF. The CDR3 coding sequence is TGTGCCAGCAGCGTGAGTGGGAGGGCCGACGAGCAGTACTTC. The complete variable domain, with remaining parts taken from reference TRBV9 and TRBJ2-7, reads DSGVTQTPKHLITATGQRVTLRCSPRSGDLSVYWYQQSLDQGLQFLIQYYNGEERAKGNILERFSAQQFPDLHSELNLSSLELGDSALYFCASSVSGRADEQYFGPGTRLTVT.

The V and J genes are TRBV9 and TRBJ1-4; the D is unclear. V lost 7 bases to trimming and J lost 8 bases, with 21 bases between them. The CDR3 covers 15 residues. Germline CDR1 SGDLS, CDR2 YYNGEE. The CDR3 protein is CASSPPNGEEEKLFF. CDR3 bases: TGTGCCAGCTCACCACCTAACGGGGAGGAAGAAAAACTGTTTTTT.

This clonotype was found a few times. The V call is TRBV5-1, the J call TRBJ2-7, with D possibly called TRBD1 or TRBD2 (6 bases each). The germline CDR1 and CDR2 sequences are SGHRS and YFSETQ. The V and J ends lost 4 bases and 6 bases respectively, with 17 bases between them. CDR3 length: 14 amino acids. CDR3 loop: CASSGGTRQGEQYF. DNA for the CDR3: TGCGCCAGCAGCGGGGGGACACGGCAGGGCGAGCAGTACTTC.

The rearrangement uses TRBV25-1 and TRBJ1-3; D unresolved. The CDR3 has 16 residues. Trimming removed 5 bases at V and 3 bases at J, with 17 bases between. The germline V gene has CDR1 MGHDK and CDR2 SYGVNS. CDR3 residues: CASSLARQAGGNTIYF. For the CDR3, the DNA is TGTGCCAGCAGTTTAGCGCGGCAGGCCGGTGGAAACACCATATATTTT.

The chain links TRBV9 to TRBJ2-7; D is uncertain. Germline loops: CDR1 SGDLS, CDR2 YYNGEE. Trimming removed 3 bases at V and 6 bases at J, with 19 bases between. The CDR3 has 15 amino acids. The CDR3 loop is CASSGTPFETAEQYF. CDR3 nucleotides: TGTGCCAGCAGCGGAACCCCTTTTGAGACCGCCGAGCAGTACTTC.

The J gene is TRBJ1-1, the V gene TRBV6-6; weak D call: TRBD1 (6 bases). The CDR3 runs 17 residues. CDR1 is MNHNY, CDR2 SVGAGI, per germline (reference sequence). The ends were cut back, 5 bases at V and 2 bases at J, with 21 bases in the middle. The CDR3: CASSGTLGGRFNTEAFF. DNA for the CDR3: TGTGCCAGCAGTGGGACACTAGGAGGGCGATTTAACACTGAAGCTTTCTTT.

This clonotype was seen just once. Its ends do not fully match the called genes, so a read error is possible. The chain uses TRBV20-1 and TRBJ1-5; no clear D. From germline, CDR1 is DFQATT and CDR2 SNEGSKA (reference sequence). The CDR3 runs 13 residues. The CDR3 coding sequence is TGCAGTGCTTGCAGGAGTCTCGATCAGCCCCGGCATTTT. Protein sequence: CSACRSLDQPRHF.